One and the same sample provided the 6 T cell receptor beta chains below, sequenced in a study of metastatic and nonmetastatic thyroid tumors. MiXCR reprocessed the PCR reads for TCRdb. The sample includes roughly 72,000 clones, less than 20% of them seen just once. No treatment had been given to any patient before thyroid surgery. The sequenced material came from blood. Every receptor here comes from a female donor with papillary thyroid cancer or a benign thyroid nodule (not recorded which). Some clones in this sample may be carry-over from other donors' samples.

Here the CDR3 reads CASSFSETQYF. CDR3 DNA: TGTGCCAGCAGCTTTTCAGAGACCCAGTACTTC. The rearrangement joins TRBV11-2 to TRBJ2-5; D ambiguous. V dropped 3 bases and J dropped 4 bases, with 3 bases sitting between them. There are 11 residues in the CDR3. The germline gives CDR1 SGHAT, CDR2 FQNNGV.

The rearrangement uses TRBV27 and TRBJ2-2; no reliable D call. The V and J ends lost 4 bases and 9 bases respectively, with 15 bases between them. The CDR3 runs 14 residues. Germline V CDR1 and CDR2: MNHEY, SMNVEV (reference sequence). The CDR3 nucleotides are TGTGCCAGCAGTTCCCCTAGTTTCCCCCGGGAGCTGTTTTTT. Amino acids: CASSSPSFPRELFF.

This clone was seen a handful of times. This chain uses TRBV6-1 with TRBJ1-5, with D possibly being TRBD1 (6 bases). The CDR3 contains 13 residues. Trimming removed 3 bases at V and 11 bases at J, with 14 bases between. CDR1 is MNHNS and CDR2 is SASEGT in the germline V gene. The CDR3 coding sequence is TGTGCCAGCAGTGACAGGGGCCTGAAGTCCCAGCATTTT. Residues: CASSDRGLKSQHF.

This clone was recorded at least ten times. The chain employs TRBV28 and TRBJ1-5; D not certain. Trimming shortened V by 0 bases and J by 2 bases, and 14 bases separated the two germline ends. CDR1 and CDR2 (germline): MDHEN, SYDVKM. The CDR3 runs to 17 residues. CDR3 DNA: TGTGCCAGCAGTTTATGGAGGTATGAGACGGGCAATCAGCCCCAGCATTTT. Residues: CASSLWRYETGNQPQHF.

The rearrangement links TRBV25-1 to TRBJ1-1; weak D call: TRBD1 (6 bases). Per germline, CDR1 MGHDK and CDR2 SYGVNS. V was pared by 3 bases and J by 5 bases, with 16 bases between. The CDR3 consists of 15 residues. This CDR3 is CASSESPEGGTEAFF. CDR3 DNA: TGTGCCAGCAGTGAGTCCCCTGAGGGGGGAACTGAAGCTTTCTTT. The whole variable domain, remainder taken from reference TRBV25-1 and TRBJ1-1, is EADIYQTPRYLVIGTGKKITLECSQTMGHDKMYWYQQDPGMELHLIHYSYGVNSTEKGDLSSESTVSRIRTEHFPLTLESARPSHTSQYLCASSESPEGGTEAFFGQGTRLTVV.

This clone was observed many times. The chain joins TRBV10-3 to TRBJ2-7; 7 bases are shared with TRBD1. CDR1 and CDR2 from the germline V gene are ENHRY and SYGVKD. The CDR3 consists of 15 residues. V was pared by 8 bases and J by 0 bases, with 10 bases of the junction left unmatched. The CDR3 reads CAISSRDRTSYEQYF. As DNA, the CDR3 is TGTGCCATCTCCTCCCGGGACAGAACCTCCTACGAGCAGTACTTC.